Here is one TCR beta chain with its context. Its antigen remains unknown. Germline is not matched at one junction end, which may reflect a read error. This entry comes from a study of tumor-infiltrating lymphocytes in primary liver carcinoma. The source material, roughly 18-33 mg of unsorted bulk tissue, was used to co-extract RNA and DNA. None of the patients had received treatment, and all had chronic HBV infection. A constant-region primer primed TCR beta cDNA synthesis from 400 to 600 ng of total RNA. Three nested multiplex PCR rounds, a slightly modified ARM-PCR, produced the libraries for TCR beta. Using its own MiXCR run on the multiplex PCR reads, TCRdb lists one record per CDR3 protein. The table has about 100,000 distinct CDR3 sequences, roughly 69% seen once; the top ten hold around 9.1%. Regarding the study as a whole: Just about 7.5-25% of leading clones were found in every one of five regions. Tumor region pairs outstripped tumor-adjacent and tumor-blood pairs in overlap.

This TCR was sampled from a woman aged 60-75 years with primary liver carcinoma and hepatitis B virus infection. Material for sequencing was liver tumor tissue from sampling region 5. Subset denoted: tumor region T5, tumor centre.

The CDR3 coding sequence is TGTGCCAACAGCTTCGATAGGGGGACGAACACTAAAGCTTTCTTT. Protein sequence: CANSFDRGTNTKAFF. The chain combines TRBV11-2 with TRBJ1-1, with D tentatively TRBD1 (6 bases). The germline CDR1 and CDR2 sequences are SGHAT and FQNNGV. This CDR3 is built from 15 residues.